The rows below give T cell receptor beta chains drawn from one sample of a study of beta chain features in type 1 diabetes. TCRdb's table, derived via immunoSEQ multiplex PCR, lists solely in-frame clones and lacks some. The table lists roughly 160,000 clones, approximately 8.4% of them singletons. The sequenced material came from central memory CD4+ T cells from blood. The receptors were gathered from a man in his late teens or twenties with type 1 diabetes. The CDR3 runs from the conserved cysteine through the conserved F or W. A D gene is named only where the DNA matches it firmly. For some rows the clone size is stated as once, few or many, or as a class when expanded; others skip it.

D | J | size | V | CDR3 | DNA
TRBD1 | TRBJ1-5 | few | TRBV18 | CASSPRQGDQPQHF | TGTGCCAGCTCCCCAAGACAGGGGGATCAGCCCCAGCATTTT
- | TRBJ1-2 | - | TRBV18 | CASSPGASYGYTF | TGTGCCAGCTCACCAGGGGCTAGCTATGGCTACACCTTC
TRBD1 | TRBJ2-5 | few | TRBV29-1 | CSFRTGGETQYF | TGCAGCTTCCGGACAGGGGGGGAGACCCAGTACTTC
- | TRBJ2-7 | once | TRBV10-1 | CASSDDNYEQYF | TGCGCCAGCAGTGATGACAACTACGAGCAGTACTTC
- | TRBJ1-2 | - | TRBV30 | CAWSAEHYGYTF | TGTGCCTGGAGCGCCGAGCACTATGGCTACACCTTC
- | TRBJ2-1 | few | TRBV21-1 | CASSKLLAGEFF | TGTGCCAGCAGCAAACTACTAGCGGGGGAATTCTTC
TRBD2 | TRBJ2-1 | - | TRBV11-2 | CASSLLAGGIYNEQFF | TGTGCCAGCAGCTTACTAGCGGGGGGTATCTACAATGAGCAGTTCTTC
- | TRBJ1-1 | few | TRBV4-1 | CASSQDGGWPFF | TGCGCCAGCAGCCAAGATGGGGGGTGGCCTTTCTTT
TRBD1 | TRBJ1-1 | few | TRBV30 | CAWSREQGEAFF | TGTGCCTGGAGTCGAGAACAGGGGGAAGCTTTCTTT
- | TRBJ1-4 | - | TRBV9 | CASSQTSGNEKLFF | TGTGCCAGCAGCCAGACGAGCGGTAATGAAAAACTGTTTTTT
- | TRBJ1-1 | few | TRBV5-6 | CASSPVVHTEAFF | TGTGCCAGCAGCCCGGTTGTGCATACTGAAGCTTTCTTT
- | TRBJ2-7 | - | TRBV6-5 | CASSRGWGEQYF | TGTGCCAGCAGTCGGGGGTGGGGTGAGCAGTACTTC
- | TRBJ2-3 | - | TRBV7-2 | CASSPTPRRTADTQYF | TGTGCCAGCAGCCCCACGCCTAGGAGAACGGCAGATACGCAGTATTTT
- | TRBJ2-7 | few | TRBV5-1 | CASSLQREQYF | TGCGCCAGCAGCTTGCAACGGGAGCAGTACTTC
TRBD1 | TRBJ1-4 | few | TRBV28 | CASSFPTGGHEKLFF | TGTGCCAGCAGTTTTCCTACAGGGGGACATGAAAAACTGTTTTTT
TRBD2 | TRBJ2-1 | few | TRBV30 | CAWRSISGGYNEQFF | TGTGCCTGGAGATCGATTAGCGGGGGTTACAATGAGCAGTTCTTC
TRBD1 | TRBJ2-7 | - | TRBV28 | CASSFLGTGAYEQYF | TGTGCCAGCAGTTTTCTTGGGACAGGCGCCTACGAGCAGTACTTC
TRBD2 | TRBJ2-1 | - | TRBV7-8 | CASSRGTSANEQFF | TGTGCCAGCAGCCGGGGGACTAGCGCCAATGAGCAGTTCTTC
- | TRBJ1-5 | few | TRBV2 | CASSEATGGFSNQPQHF | TGTGCCAGCAGTGAAGCAACAGGAGGGTTTAGCAATCAGCCCCAGCATTTT
- | TRBJ1-2 | few | TRBV28 | CASNNNRYGYTF | TGTGCCAGCAATAATAATAGATATGGCTACACCTTC
TRBD1 | TRBJ1-5 | - | TRBV19 | CASSSWTGLRSNQPQHF | TGTGCCAGTAGTTCCTGGACAGGGCTGAGGAGCAATCAGCCCCAGCATTTT
TRBD2 | TRBJ2-5 | - | TRBV28 | CASSLGLAETQETQYF | TGTGCCAGCAGTCTGGGACTAGCGGAAACACAAGAGACCCAGTACTTC
- | TRBJ2-2 | - | TRBV29-1 | CSGRAGGELFF | TGCAGCGGGAGGGCTGGCGGGGAGCTGTTTTTT
- | TRBJ1-6 | - | TRBV30 | CAWSAQDSPLHF | TGTGCCTGGAGTGCCCAGGATTCACCCCTCCACTTT
- | TRBJ1-4 | few | TRBV30 | CAWSVLFRGEKLFF | TGTGCCTGGAGTGTACTATTCAGGGGTGAAAAACTGTTTTTT
- | TRBJ2-1 | many | TRBV29-1 | CPERVYNEQFF | TGCCCCGAGCGAGTTTACAATGAGCAGTTCTTC
- | TRBJ2-7 | - | TRBV7-2 | CASSSRGGEQYF | TGTGCCAGCAGCTCCCGAGGAGGGGAGCAGTACTTC
TRBD1 | TRBJ1-5 | - | TRBV19 | CASSIGTGGNQPQHF | TGTGCCAGTAGTATAGGGACAGGGGGCAATCAGCCCCAGCATTTT
TRBD2 | TRBJ2-7 | - | TRBV11-2 | CASSFGLAAYEQYF | TGTGCCAGCAGCTTCGGACTAGCGGCCTACGAGCAGTACTTC
TRBD1 | TRBJ2-2 | many | TRBV19 | CASSIGTQGAFAGELFF | TGTGCCAGTAGTATAGGAACGCAGGGGGCTTTTGCCGGGGAGCTGTTTTTT
TRBD1 | TRBJ2-6 | few | TRBV7-8 | CASSLGTGGSGANVLTF | TGTGCCAGCAGCTTAGGGACAGGGGGCTCTGGGGCCAACGTCCTGACTTTC
- | TRBJ2-5 | few | TRBV12-5 | CASGSTQGTQYF | TGTGCTAGTGGTAGCACCCAGGGGACCCAGTACTTC
- | TRBJ2-2 | few | TRBV19 | CASSMYTGELFF | TGTGCCAGTAGTATGTATACCGGGGAGCTGTTTTTT
- | TRBJ2-1 | - | TRBV6-5 | CASSKDRDLSSQFF | TGTGCCAGCAGTAAGGACCGGGACTTAAGTTCACAGTTCTTC
TRBD1 | TRBJ2-7 | - | TRBV7-2 | CASSLYATGPYEQYF | TGTGCCAGCAGCTTATATGCGACAGGGCCCTACGAGCAGTACTTC
TRBD1 | TRBJ2-7 | - | TRBV27 | CASSLRDRGYEQYF | TGTGCCAGCAGTTTACGAGACAGGGGGTACGAGCAGTACTTC
TRBD1 | TRBJ2-6 | - | TRBV30 | CASDRVSGANVLTF | TGTGCCAGTGACAGGGTCTCTGGGGCCAACGTCCTGACTTTC
TRBD2 | TRBJ2-1 | - | TRBV5-1 | CASSLTSGTYNEQFF | TGCGCCAGCAGCCTGACTAGCGGGACCTACAATGAGCAGTTCTTC
- | TRBJ2-5 | - | TRBV10-3 | CAISAAGKEETQYF | TGTGCCATCAGTGCGGCAGGGAAAGAAGAGACCCAGTACTTC
- | TRBJ1-1 | - | TRBV6-6 | CASSTQIGNTEAFF | TGTGCCAGCAGCACACAGATAGGGAACACTGAAGCTTTCTTT
TRBD1 | TRBJ2-1 | - | TRBV20-1 | CSPDRDGEQFF | TGCAGTCCGGACAGGGATGGTGAGCAGTTCTTC
- | TRBJ1-5 | few | TRBV18 | CASAEGFNQPQHF | TGTGCCAGCGCCGAGGGTTTCAATCAGCCCCAGCATTTT
TRBD2 | TRBJ2-7 | few | TRBV5-1 | CASSLARLAGRGEQYF | TGCGCCAGCAGCTTGGCTCGACTAGCGGGACGAGGCGAGCAGTACTTC
- | TRBJ2-1 | - | TRBV7-9 | CASSLSNNEQFF | TGTGCCAGCAGCTTATCCAACAATGAGCAGTTCTTC